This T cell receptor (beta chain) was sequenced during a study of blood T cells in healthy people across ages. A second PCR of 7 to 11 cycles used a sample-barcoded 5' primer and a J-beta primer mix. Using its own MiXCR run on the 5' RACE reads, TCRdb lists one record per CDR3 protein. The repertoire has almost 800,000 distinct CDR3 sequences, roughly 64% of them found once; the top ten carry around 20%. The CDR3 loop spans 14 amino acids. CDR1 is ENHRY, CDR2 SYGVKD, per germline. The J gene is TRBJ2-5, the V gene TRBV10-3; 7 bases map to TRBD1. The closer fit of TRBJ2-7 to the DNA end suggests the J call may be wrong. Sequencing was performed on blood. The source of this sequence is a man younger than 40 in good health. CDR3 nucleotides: TGTGCCATCAGTGGACAGGGACCTTCCTACGAGCAGTACTTC. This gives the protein CAISGQGPSYEQYF.